Detailed here is one TCR beta chain. The sample is drawn from a study of technical replicates of blood from a few donors. Sequenced by immunoSEQ multiplex PCR; TCRdb stores in-frame clones only, minus some. The sample lists fewer than 75,000 clones, 90% to 95% occurring once. CDR1 LNHDA and CDR2 SQIVND come from the germline V gene (reference sequence). V dropped 5 bases and J dropped 2; count of bases not matched to a gene: 8. The CDR3 contains 15 residues. Sequencing was performed on T cells isolated from PBMCs. The chain is built from TRBV19 and TRBJ2-7; 8 bases align to TRBD2. This clonotype was obtained from a human donor in good health. The chain's CDR3 is CASSSGTSSPYEQYF. The CDR3 DNA follows: TGTGCCAGTAGTTCCGGGACTAGTTCCCCCTACGAGCAGTACTTC.